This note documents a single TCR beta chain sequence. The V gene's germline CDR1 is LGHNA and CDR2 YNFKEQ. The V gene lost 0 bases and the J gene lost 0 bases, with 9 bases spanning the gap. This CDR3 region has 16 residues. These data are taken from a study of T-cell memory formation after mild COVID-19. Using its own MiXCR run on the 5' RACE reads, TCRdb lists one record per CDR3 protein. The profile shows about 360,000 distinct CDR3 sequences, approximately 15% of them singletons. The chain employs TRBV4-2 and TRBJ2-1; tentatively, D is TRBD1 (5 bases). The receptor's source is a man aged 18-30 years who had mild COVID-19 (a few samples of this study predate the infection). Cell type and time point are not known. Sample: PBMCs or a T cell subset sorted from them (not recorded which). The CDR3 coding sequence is TGTGCCAGCAGCCAAGATTACAGGCCCTCCTACAATGAGCAGTTCTTC. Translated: CASSQDYRPSYNEQFF.